This TCR beta chain was retrieved from a study of T cell responses to AZD1222 COVID-19 vaccine (dated by TCRdb to the early 2020s). Study-wide context: AZD1222 recipients with second doses at about 4 weeks or about 12 weeks were pooled, because spike-specific TCR depth and breadth did not differ between schedules. TCR sequencing was performed for 230 to 250 trial participants, of whom 200 to 210 were given two doses of AZD1222 and around 25 were given two doses of MenACWY control vaccine. Trial participants were enrolled by age into 18-55, 56-69 and 70-plus year subgroups, with roughly 160, 29 and 62 TCR-sequenced participants respectively.

Here is what the overall study found, with its caveats: Most participants were white British and females outnumbered males, and the authors suggested that clonal diversity may have been underestimated. CD4 TCRs associated with the vaccine covered the entire spike protein, and the dominant responses were in regions 160-218 and 743-854. The 56-69-year group was small, and its depth increase did not reach significance, likely because of low power. Because no day 14 peak-response samples were available, repertoires were characterized only after the peak T cell response. Nearly half of unique spike-specific TCRs reportedly recognized epitopes outside regions mutated in the B.1.351 and B.1.1.7 variants. A significant rise in spike-specific TCR breadth and depth was observed after two AZD1222 doses relative to day 0 and relative to MenACWY recipients. Conclusions about previously exposed vaccinees were limited because only a handful of AZD1222 recipients were SARS-CoV-2 seropositive at baseline.

Comment on this clone: Its antigen remains undetermined. Qualities for individual bases were not recorded, and no much larger clone is one base off.

The meaning of the sample's time point label: baseline before first vaccination. Vaccinee samples came from UK trials COV001 and COV002, including a single-blind randomized controlled phase 2/3 trial of AZD1222 (ChAdOx1 nCoV-19) in healthy adults. For TCRbeta chain sequencing, PBMC samples were collected from trial participants at day 0 and at day 28 after the second dose. The CDR3 regions of human TCRbeta chains were subjected to immunosequencing. Per the authors' processing: TCRs in the repertoires were matched against a reference library of SARS-CoV-2-specific TCRs that had been generated with the MIRA antigen-specificity platform. Breadth was defined as the fraction of unique TCRs that were SARS-CoV-2-associated, and depth was defined as the fraction of total T cells that were SARS-CoV-2-associated. Each spike-specific TCR was assigned to its reactive spike region and to a CD4 or CD8 class using the MIRA data. Log10-transformed breadth and depth values were compared by one-way ANOVA with Sidak's multiple comparisons tests. Imported from immuneACCESS, the table was reduced by TCRdb to in-frame sequences with V and J called. These copies leave out some clones; in studies compared against another copy, an unresolved V gene accounts for under half, and the cause of the remainder is not known. V and J calls and clone size are those listed in that table; D and trimming were worked out from the DNA. This sample has 100,000 or so clones in its table, and roughly 89% of those were observed once. In total, the top ten clones hold about 12% of the sample.

This clonotype was obtained from an adult in good health. The material sequenced was peripheral blood, taken on day 0 of AZD1222 vaccination.

The CDR3 reads CASSPPTGLGTEAFF. The DNA is as follows: TGTGCCAGCAGTCCGCCGACAGGGTTGGGCACTGAAGCTTTCTTT. The sequence joins TRBV28 to TRBJ1-1; 7 bases in between match TRBD1. Taken from cysteine to phenylalanine, the CDR3 has 15 residues. The sequence is cut down to CDR3 DNA, 45 bases in frame from base 1. CDR1 and CDR2 were assigned from the germline V gene as MDHEN and SYDVKM. At the junction V is shortened by 5 bases and J by 4 bases; bases outside the gene matches: 10.